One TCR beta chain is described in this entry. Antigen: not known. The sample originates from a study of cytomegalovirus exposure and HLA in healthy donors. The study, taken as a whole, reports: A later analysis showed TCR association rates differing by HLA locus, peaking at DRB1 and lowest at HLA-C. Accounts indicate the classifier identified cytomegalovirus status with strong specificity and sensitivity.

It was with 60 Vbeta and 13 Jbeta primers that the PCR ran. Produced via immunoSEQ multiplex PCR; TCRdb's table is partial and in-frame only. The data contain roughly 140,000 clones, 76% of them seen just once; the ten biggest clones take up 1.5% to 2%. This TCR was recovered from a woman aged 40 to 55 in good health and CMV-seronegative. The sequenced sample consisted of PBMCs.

The CDR3 DNA reads TGCGCCAGCAGCTTGGTCCCCACAGGGTCCAGCTACGAGCAGTACTTC. It encodes CASSLVPTGSSYEQYF. The chain combines TRBV5-1 with TRBJ2-7, with D perhaps TRBD1 (6 bases). Germline loops: CDR1 SGHRS, CDR2 YFSETQ. The CDR3 is 16 amino acids. Trimming pared 0 bases from V and 3 bases from J, leaving 16 bases between.